This paragraph reports one TCR beta chain. There is no known antigen for this receptor. One end of the junction fails to match germline, which may point to a read error. The entry originates in a study of cytomegalovirus exposure and HLA in healthy donors (dated by TCRdb to the late 2010s). For the study in its entirety: In an earlier analysis of fewer than 750 of the donors, approximately 260 Gb of sequence data and some 100 million unique TCR beta sequences from about 180 million T cells were reported. Approximately 300 gigabases of sequencing data and tens of millions of unique TCR sequences made up an early release that covered under 750 HLA-typed donors. Of the roughly 410 genotyped donors, 75% to 85% were placed in the genetic ancestry cluster associated with self-reported Caucasian donors. The study aimed to test whether cataloging public T cell receptors could reveal signatures of past pathogen exposure. The study used immunosequencing to profile the T cell repertoires of approximately 640 subjects and linked those repertoires to cytomegalovirus serostatus. In addition to the first cohort of 666 subjects, a separate validation cohort of 120 different subjects was used. High-throughput TCR immunosequencing, statistical association of individual TCRs with disease status, and machine learning were combined to predict cytomegalovirus infection status. In a later analysis, previously published TCR beta repertoires from about 670 donors were re-analyzed and high-resolution HLA genotyping was added so that TCR occurrence patterns could be studied. Rather than using new phenotypic data, the later analysis identified candidate immune exposures from TCR beta sequences and from how often those sequences occurred across donors. An earlier analysis of more than 450 of the donors used high-throughput TCR beta sequencing to judge whether each TCR beta V gene segment behaved as functional or pseudogenic. Donor age, sex, ethnicity and CMV serostatus were compiled alongside the repertoire data. Genome-wide SNP genotypes for about 55% of the 666 donors were used in a later genetic analysis, which treated that subset as a discovery cohort. All discovery cohort repertoires had been generated on a single sequencing platform. HLA typing included class I and class II loci at four-digit resolution. The number of donors typed differed by locus, with about 629-640 for A, B, C, DRB1 and DQB1, roughly 520 for DQA1, over 600 for DPA1, and some 440 for DPB1. Because of strong linkage in the cohort, roughly five DR-DQ haplotypes were treated as single units for association and clustering. Among over 350 genotyped donors of the cohort, an average of about 240,000 unique TCR beta nucleotide sequences were sequenced per donor, about a sixth of them non-productive. Paper-wide results and their limitations: In a later analysis, several top co-occurrence clusters were reported to appear linked to parvovirus B19, influenza, CMV and Epstein-Barr virus. Because the 87-base-pair reads could not distinguish some IMGT-functional V segments, including TRBV6-2 and TRBV6-3, those segments were excluded. Immune exposure information for the cohort was limited to CMV serostatus. In a later analysis, 15,000 to 20,000 TCR beta sequences were associated with specific HLA alleles at a false discovery rate of 0.05. A few of the identified cytomegalovirus-associated TCR beta chains were confirmed in vitro to be specific for cytomegalovirus antigens. When HLA alleles, especially DR and DQ, strongly co-occurred, attributing TCR associations to individual alleles was difficult. The classifier was reported to diagnose cytomegalovirus status with high specificity and sensitivity in both the original cohort and the validation cohort. In a later analysis, the rate of TCR association differed among HLA loci, with DRB1 alleles having the most associated TCRs and HLA-C alleles having the fewest. Roughly uniform sequencing depth across donors was assumed in presence/absence analyses, although this assumption may not hold. According to a later analysis, most CMV-associated TCR beta chains appeared to be HLA-restricted, and the HLA associations seemed to be driven largely by CMV exposure. The cohort was sequenced for TCR beta chains only, and without alpha or paired-chain data the features that could be detected were limited. According to the authors, the approach could potentially be generalized to other disease states and immunological phenotypes. A further reported finding was that TCR beta sequences accurately predicted the HLA-A and HLA-B alleles for most subjects in the first cohort. In the study, some 160 TCR beta chains were listed as associated with cytomegalovirus. Linkage disequilibrium might explain the correlated functional status among segregating V segments, but an unknown experimental factor could not be excluded. In a later genetic analysis, fewer N-insertions in productive TCRs were reported among donors in an Asian-associated ancestry cluster than the approximately 710-donor mean. A cluster of highly shared sequence variants was judged likely to represent a technical artifact of the sequencing pipeline. In a later genetic analysis, a missense DCLRE1C variant was associated with V-gene and J-gene trimming of TCR beta chains, and the association was replicated in an independent cohort. The earlier analysis of some 540 of the donors excluded seventeen rarely observed V segments, including chromosome 9 orphons, because counts were too low. In a later analysis, HLA-associated TCR beta chains showed more clonal expansion and lower generation probabilities than non-associated chains that were equally common. Across donors, most TCR sequences were observed very rarely, whereas some public TCRs were present in many individuals. In an earlier analysis of about 550 of the donors, most TCR beta V segments were observed in productive rearrangements about 90% or about 30% of the time, broadly matching IMGT annotations. Because some donors lacked HLA typing at each locus, the association tests relied only on the typed subset.

From the cysteine through the phenylalanine, the CDR3 covers 17 amino acids. Only the CDR3 DNA stays, 51 bases, in frame from base 1. As encoded in the germline V gene (reference sequence), CDR1 is GTSNPN while CDR2 is SVGIG. The cohort comprised fewer than 700 healthy bone marrow donors. At the time of sampling, all cohort members were nominally healthy, though unrecorded immune exposures were likely present. The donor tested CMV seropositive and was one of the 289 seropositive cohort members. Each donor provided a peripheral blood sample, and peripheral blood mononuclear cells were used for TCR beta sequencing. Genomic DNA extraction from the blood cell samples was performed with the Qiagen DNeasy Blood Extraction Kit. Library preparation employed the immunoSEQ multiplex PCR assay. For the multiplex PCR, a mixture combining 60 forward primers for TCR Vbeta segments and 13 reverse primers for TCR Jbeta segments was used. The CDR3 region of rearranged TCR beta genes was amplified from genomic DNA with a multiplex PCR assay. On the Illumina HiSeq System, the amplified TCR beta libraries were sequenced as 87-base-pair reads. The study's own analysis went as follows. A later analysis counted tens of millions of unique TCR beta chains across the 666 repertoires, and 9.5 million to 11 million of these chains were shared by at least two donors. A nearest-neighbor algorithm error-corrected the raw reads and collapsed the reads into unique sequences, merging closely related sequences to remove PCR and sequencing errors. V, D and J gene segments were assigned by aligning CDR3 sequences to IMGT reference sequences. For a sequence to be retained, at least a six-nucleotide match to both a V gene segment and a J gene segment was required. A rearrangement was called productive if the CDR3 had no stop codons and remained in frame with V and J, and every other rearrangement was called non-productive. CDR3 was defined according to IMGT convention as the region running from the second conserved V-encoded cysteine to the conserved J-encoded phenylalanine. Sequences without an unambiguous match to a single V gene segment were excluded from the earlier analysis of 587 of the donors. An earlier analysis of several hundred of the donors called V segments functional above 56.7% productive rearrangements and segregating when the between-donor standard deviation exceeded 5%. A statistical classification framework was developed to diagnose cytomegalovirus status using the catalog of TCR beta chain sequences. In a later analysis, V and J genes were assigned by comparing TCR nucleotide sequences against IMGT/GENE-DB human TR gene sequences. Using the TCRdist pipeline, a later analysis assigned CDR3 sequences along with most-parsimonious VDJ recombination scenarios. A later analysis defined each TCR beta chain by its CDR3 amino acid sequence plus V-gene family, and excluded reads lacking a unique V-gene family. A later analysis removed 600 or so highly shared, low-generation-probability nucleotide sequences to deal with suspected cross-contamination and a sequencing artifact. For each public chain, a later analysis derived a clonal expansion index from normalized ranks of inferred template counts within each repertoire. In a later analysis, generation probabilities were computed with a VDJ recombination model fitted to out-of-frame rearrangements, and the resulting probabilities were checked against IGoR. In a later analysis, hypergeometric tests were used to score TCR-TCR, TCR-HLA and TCR-CMV co-occurrence, with a repertoire-size bias correction applied to TCR pairs. A later analysis estimated false discovery rates by permuting HLA or CMV assignments 20 times. In a later analysis, co-occurring TCRs were grouped using DBSCAN, and TCRdist sequence similarity was added for clustering within HLA-allele-positive subsets. Repertoires with fewer than 30,000 or more than 120,000 public chains, plus five repertoires with anomalous nucleotide sharing, were excluded from co-occurrence clustering. In its TCRdb copy, this immuneACCESS table keeps in-frame sequences only and misses some clones. Where compared with another copy, unresolved V genes explain less than half of these, and the others have no known cause. Clonal size and the V and J genes are those of that table, whereas D and trimming came from the DNA. In this sample the table shows about 98,000 clones, about 81% of which occur a single time. Of the sample, roughly 11% falls within the top ten clones.

This receptor was obtained from a man between 18 and 29 years old in good health and CMV-seropositive. The sequence is built from TRBV30 and TRBJ2-7; 10 central bases correspond to TRBD2. The sample comprised PBMCs. CDR3 reads: CAWSPPPSLAGIRERYF. The DNA is TGTGCCTGGAGTCCCCCGCCCTCACTAGCGGGGATTAGAGAGCGGTACTTC. Here the CDR3 is joined to the reference TRBV30 and TRBJ2-7 genes, and the full variable domain is: SQTIHQWPATLVQPVGSPLSLECTVEGTSNPNLYWYRQAAGRGLQLLFYSVGIGQISSEVPQNLSASRPQDRQFILSSKKLLLSDSGFYLCAWSPPPSLAGIRERYFGPGTRLTVT.